This TCR beta chain was retrieved from a study of blood T cell repertoires in COVID-19. V shed 4 bases and J shed 4 bases, with 13 bases lying between them. CDR3 length equals 14 residues. The germline gives CDR1 SNHLY, CDR2 FYNNEI. The table came from immunoSEQ multiplex PCR; TCRdb's copy has only in-frame clones and leaves some out. The table shows fewer than 250,000 clones, with 84% occurring only once. Recruitment covered roughly 22 US areas and drew participants whose ages spanned about 18 to 90 years. The origin of this receptor is a woman younger than 45 who had been exposed to COVID-19. The sequenced sample consisted of PBMCs or T cells enriched from blood (not recorded which). V gene TRBV2 combines with J gene TRBJ1-2, with TRBD1 as a possible D gene (6 bases). CDR3 in DNA: TGTGCCAGCAGTGGGTTCAGGGGCAGCTATGGCTACACCTTC. It is translated as CASSGFRGSYGYTF.